This TCR beta chain was identified during a study of blood T cells in healthy people across ages. Study-level findings and limits: Diversity estimates from one million T cells were considered underestimates. Measured against age, TCR beta diversity per million T cells decreased in a roughly linear manner.

A second PCR, run for about 7 to 11 cycles, used a sample-barcoded 5' primer plus a J-beta primer mix. The authors tagged each cDNA molecule using a template-switch adaptor with 12 random nucleotides. TCRdb reprocessed the 5' RACE reads via MiXCR and lists one record per CDR3 protein. The sample includes 650,000 to 950,000 distinct CDR3 sequences, roughly 44% seen only once; the top ten take under 20%. Donors were systemically healthy Caucasian individuals from Russia aged about 6 to 95 years. This clonotype was counted between two and nine times. Antigen: not known. A read error may be the cause here, since a much bigger clone is one base away. The CDR3 runs to 16 residues. Trimming removed 0 bases from V and 11 bases from J; junction bases left unmatched: 16. CDR1 and CDR2 from the germline V gene are DFQATT and SNEGSKA (reference sequence).

The receptor's source is a man in his 60s in good health. This chain connects TRBV20-1 to TRBJ2-5, with TRBD2 matching over 9 bases. The sample was blood. The CDR3 loop reads CSARDGTKASGVGQYF. The CDR3 DNA is TGCAGTGCTAGAGATGGGACTAAGGCTAGCGGGGTTGGGCAGTACTTC.